This T cell receptor beta chain was captured by sequencing in a study of blood T cell repertoires in COVID-19. About the study: The United States, Italy and Spain supplied acute and convalescent COVID-19 samples. The analysed material was cDNA or gDNA that came from T cells, B-cell-depleted T cells, or PBMCs.

Original analysis: Amplification of reference gene primers was used by the study to estimate nucleated cell counts. Using immunoSEQ multiplex PCR, the repertoire was profiled, and TCRdb retains in-frame clones only, with some absent. V, J and clone size are taken as reported in that table, and D and trimming were inferred from the DNA itself. The table records some 110,000 clones, about 89% of them present only once. The CDR3 extends over 14 amino acids. V lost 3 bases to trimming and J lost 2 bases, with 10 bases between them. Germline CDR1 is SEHNR and CDR2 is FQNEAQ (reference sequence). The chain combines TRBV7-9 with TRBJ2-5; D is uncertain. This sequence was found in a man aged 40-49 years with acute or convalescent COVID-19. Sequencing input: peripheral blood. CDR3 amino acids: CASSLSRTQETQYF. CDR3 nucleotides: TGTGCCAGCAGCTTGTCTCGAACTCAAGAGACCCAGTACTTC.